This T cell receptor beta chain was sequenced in a study of blood T cell repertoires in COVID-19. CDR3 length: 14 amino acids. Trimming took 0 bases from V and 3 from J, leaving 7 bases between them. Germline V gives CDR1 SGDLS, CDR2 YYNGEE. Assay used: immunoSEQ multiplex PCR; TCRdb lists only in-frame clones, some missing. The sample yields approximately 63,000 clones, 79% seen once. The sequenced sample consisted of peripheral blood. The J gene is TRBJ2-4, the V gene TRBV9; the D is unclear. The source is a woman aged 70-85 years with acute or convalescent COVID-19. The CDR3 spells CASSVDPGKNIQYF. CDR3 sequence (DNA): TGTGCCAGCAGCGTAGATCCAGGCAAAAACATTCAGTACTTC.